A single count supports the clone carrying this T cell receptor (beta chain). Its antigen is unidentified. These data come from a study of T cell repertoires in cytomegalovirus infection. Study as a whole: The study used recently identified HLA-C-restricted and well-studied HLA-B-restricted CMV epitopes. Public TCR beta signatures indicated both CMV infection and matching HLA type.

TCRdb processed the reads anew with MiXCR; each CDR3 protein has one entry. The sample has about 770,000 distinct CDR3 sequences, roughly 28% seen once. From germline, CDR1 is KGHSH and CDR2 LQKENI. The V and J ends lost 8 bases and 3 bases respectively, with 12 bases between them. This CDR3 spans 13 amino acids. Study-wide results and caveats: Using cumulative public TCR beta family frequency, the authors identified those who carried CMV together with the relevant HLA.

This sequence originates from a human donor in good health (CMV status not recorded). Some clones in this sample may be carry-over from other donors' samples. V and J are TRBV18 and TRBJ2-3, with D unresolved. This material consisted of cultured CD8+ T cells from PBMCs, taken from culture after CMV antigen stimulation. Here the CDR3 DNA reads TGTGCCAGCCCTCAGTATGGTACAGATACGCAGTATTTT. Translated, it gives CASPQYGTDTQYF.